A single T cell receptor beta chain is shown here with its context. No antigen is known for it. V was pared by 6 bases and J by 5 bases, with 9 bases of the junction left unmatched. CDR1 and CDR2 (germline): SNHLY, FYNNEI. The CDR3 totals 15 residues. This sample is part of a study of blood T cells in healthy people across ages. A second PCR of roughly 7 to 11 cycles used a sample-barcoded 5' primer and a J-beta primer mix. TCRdb reanalysed the 5' RACE reads using MiXCR and keeps one entry per CDR3 protein. The data contain about 1.6 million distinct CDR3 sequences, about 32% of them singletons. Study outcomes and limitations: Age showed a roughly linear inverse relationship with TCR beta diversity per million T cells.

Source material: blood. The clonotype was recovered from a woman aged 30 to 39 in good health. The chain couples TRBV2 to TRBJ2-1, with 8 bases aligning to TRBD1. The CDR3, as DNA: TGTGCCAGCAGCGACCGGGACAGGAGAAACAATGAGCAGTTCTTC. Translated, it gives CASSDRDRRNNEQFF.